The sequence of this T cell receptor beta chain was determined in a study of blood T cells in healthy people across ages. Findings and caveats of the study: Unknown donor CMV status possibly confounded expanded clonotype changes. Diversity was higher, and naive CD4+ cells more numerous, in long-lived donors than in aged donors.

About this clonotype itself: Its cognate antigen is unknown.

The V end lost 0 bases, the J end lost 1 base, and 16 bases lay between the germline ends. Germline CDR1 is LGHNA and CDR2 is YNFKEQ. The CDR3 spans 18 residues. With a J-beta primer mix and a sample-barcoded 5' primer, a second PCR ran about 7 to 12 cycles. TCRdb reanalysed the 5' RACE reads using MiXCR and keeps one entry per CDR3 protein. The repertoire holds just over 1 million distinct CDR3 sequences, with around 43% as singletons. Extracted total RNA amounted to at least 5.5 micrograms for each sample. The specimen sequenced was blood. The V gene is TRBV4-2, the J gene TRBJ2-1; D might be TRBD2 (6 bases). This sequence originates from a woman aged 55-70 years in good health. The CDR3 sequence is CASSQDPSERDSYNEQFF. CDR3 DNA sequence: TGTGCCAGCAGCCAAGATCCTAGCGAGAGGGATTCCTACAATGAGCAGTTCTTC.